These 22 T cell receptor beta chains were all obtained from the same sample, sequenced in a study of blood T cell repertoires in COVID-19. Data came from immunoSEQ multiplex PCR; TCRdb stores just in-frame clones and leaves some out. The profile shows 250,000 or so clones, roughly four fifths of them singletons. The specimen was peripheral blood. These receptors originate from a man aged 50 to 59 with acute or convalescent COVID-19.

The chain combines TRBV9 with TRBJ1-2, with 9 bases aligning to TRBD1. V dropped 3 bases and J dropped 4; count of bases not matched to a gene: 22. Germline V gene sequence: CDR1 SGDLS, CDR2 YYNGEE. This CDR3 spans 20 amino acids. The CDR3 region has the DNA TGTGCCAGCAGCGCAAATAGACCCTCAATTTACAGGGGGCGCCTCTATGGCTACACCTTC. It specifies CASSANRPSIYRGRLYGYTF.

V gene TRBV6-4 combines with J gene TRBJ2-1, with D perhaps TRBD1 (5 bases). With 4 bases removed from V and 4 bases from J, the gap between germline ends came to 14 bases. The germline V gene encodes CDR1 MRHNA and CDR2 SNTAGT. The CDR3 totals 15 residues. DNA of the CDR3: TGTGCCAGCAGTGTTGGGGCTAGTGGGTACAATGAGCAGTTCTTC. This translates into CASSVGASGYNEQFF.

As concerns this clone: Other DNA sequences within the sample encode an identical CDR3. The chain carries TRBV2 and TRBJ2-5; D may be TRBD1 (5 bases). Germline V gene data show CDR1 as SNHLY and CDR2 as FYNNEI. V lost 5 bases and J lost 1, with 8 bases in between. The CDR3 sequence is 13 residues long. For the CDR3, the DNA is TGTGCCAGCAGTCCCGACAGCCAAGAGACCCAGTACTTC. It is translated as CASSPDSQETQYF.

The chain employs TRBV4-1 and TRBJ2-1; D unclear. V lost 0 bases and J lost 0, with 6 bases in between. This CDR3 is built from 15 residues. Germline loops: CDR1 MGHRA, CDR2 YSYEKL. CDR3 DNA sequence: TGCGCCAGCAGCCAAGATCCTAGCTCCTACAATGAGCAGTTCTTC. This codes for CASSQDPSSYNEQFF.

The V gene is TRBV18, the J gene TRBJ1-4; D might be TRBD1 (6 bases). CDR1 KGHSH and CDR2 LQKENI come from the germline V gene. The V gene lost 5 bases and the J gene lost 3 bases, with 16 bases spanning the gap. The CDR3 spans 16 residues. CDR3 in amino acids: CASSYEGQQPNEKLFF. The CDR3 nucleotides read TGTGCCAGCTCATACGAAGGACAGCAACCTAATGAAAAACTGTTTTTT.

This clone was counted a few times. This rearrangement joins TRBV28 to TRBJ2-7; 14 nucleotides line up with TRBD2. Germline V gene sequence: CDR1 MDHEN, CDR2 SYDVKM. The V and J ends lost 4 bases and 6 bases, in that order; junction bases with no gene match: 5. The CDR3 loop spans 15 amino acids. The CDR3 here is CASSWGTSGSTEQYF. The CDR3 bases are TGTGCCAGCAGTTGGGGGACTAGCGGGAGTACCGAGCAGTACTTC.

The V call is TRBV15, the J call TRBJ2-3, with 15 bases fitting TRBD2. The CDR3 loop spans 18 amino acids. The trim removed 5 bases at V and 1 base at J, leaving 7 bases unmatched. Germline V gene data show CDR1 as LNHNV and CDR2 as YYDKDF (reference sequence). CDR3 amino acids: CATSSGLAGGPGTDTQYF. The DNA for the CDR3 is TGTGCCACCAGCTCAGGACTAGCGGGGGGGCCAGGCACAGATACGCAGTATTTT.

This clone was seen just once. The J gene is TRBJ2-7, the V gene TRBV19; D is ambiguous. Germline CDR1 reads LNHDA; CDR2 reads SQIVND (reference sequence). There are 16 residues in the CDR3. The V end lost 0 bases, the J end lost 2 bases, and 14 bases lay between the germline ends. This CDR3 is CASSIEVQLLPYEQYF. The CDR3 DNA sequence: TGTGCCAGTAGTATAGAAGTACAGCTTCTTCCCTACGAGCAGTACTTC.

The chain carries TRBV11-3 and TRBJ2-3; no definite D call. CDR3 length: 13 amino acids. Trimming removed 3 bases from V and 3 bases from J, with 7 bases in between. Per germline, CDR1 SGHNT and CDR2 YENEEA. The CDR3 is CASSFTGTDTQYF. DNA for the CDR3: TGTGCCAGCAGCTTCACGGGTACAGATACGCAGTATTTT.

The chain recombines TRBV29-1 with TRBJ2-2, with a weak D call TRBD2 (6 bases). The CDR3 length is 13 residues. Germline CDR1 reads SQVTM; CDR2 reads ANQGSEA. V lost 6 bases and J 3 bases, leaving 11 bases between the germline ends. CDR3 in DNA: TGCAGCGTAGACAGCGGGTACACCGGGGAGCTGTTTTTT. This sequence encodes CSVDSGYTGELFF.

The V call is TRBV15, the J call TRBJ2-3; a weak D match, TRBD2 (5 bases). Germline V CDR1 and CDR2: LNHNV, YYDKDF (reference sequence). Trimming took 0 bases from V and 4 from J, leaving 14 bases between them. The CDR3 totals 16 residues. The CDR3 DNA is TGTGCCACCAGCAGAGATCGGGTAGCCGGGGCAGATACGCAGTATTTT. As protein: CATSRDRVAGADTQYF.

Here the CDR3 DNA reads TGTGCCAGCAGCCTCATGACAGAAGGGTACGAGCAGTACTTC. Its protein is CASSLMTEGYEQYF. The chain joins TRBV6-5 to TRBJ2-7, with TRBD1 as a possible D gene (5 bases). Trimming took off 6 bases at V and 4 bases at J, with 16 bases between the two ends. CDR3 length: 14 amino acids. Germline CDR1 and CDR2: MNHEY and SVGAGI.

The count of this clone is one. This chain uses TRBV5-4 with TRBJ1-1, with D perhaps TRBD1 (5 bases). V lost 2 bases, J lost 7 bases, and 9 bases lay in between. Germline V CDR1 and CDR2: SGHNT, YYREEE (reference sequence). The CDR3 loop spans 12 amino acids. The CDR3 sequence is CASSFGRGEAFF. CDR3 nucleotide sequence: TGTGCCAGCAGCTTCGGAAGGGGTGAAGCTTTCTTT. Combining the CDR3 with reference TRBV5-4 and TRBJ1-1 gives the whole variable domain ETGVTQSPTHLIKTRGQQVTLRCSSQSGHNTVSWYQQALGQGPQFIFQYYREEENGRGNFPPRFSGLQFPNYSSELNVNALELDDSALYLCASSFGRGEAFFGQGTRLTVV.

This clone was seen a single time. Written as DNA, the CDR3 is TGTGCCAGCAGCCCATTGGACAGGGGAAGGTGGGCGCAAGAGACCCAGTACTTC. Protein product: CASSPLDRGRWAQETQYF. The chain uses TRBV14 and TRBJ2-5; TRBD1 matches 9 bases. This CDR3 comprises 18 residues. Germline values: CDR1 SGHDN, CDR2 FVKESK. With V trimmed by 4 bases and J by 2 bases, 14 bases remained unmatched. Full variable domain (remainder filled in from reference TRBV14 and TRBJ2-5): EAGVTQFPSHSVIEKGQTVTLRCDPISGHDNLYWYRRVMGKEIKFLLHFVKESKQDESGMPNNRFLAERTGGTYSTLKVQPAELEDSGVYFCASSPLDRGRWAQETQYFGPGTRLLVL.

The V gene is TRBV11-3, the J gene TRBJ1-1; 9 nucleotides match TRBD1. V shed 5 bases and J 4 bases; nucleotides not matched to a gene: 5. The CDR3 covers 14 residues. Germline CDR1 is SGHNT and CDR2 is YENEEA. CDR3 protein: CASSHGQGTTEAFF. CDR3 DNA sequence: TGTGCCAGCAGCCACGGACAGGGGACCACTGAAGCTTTCTTT.

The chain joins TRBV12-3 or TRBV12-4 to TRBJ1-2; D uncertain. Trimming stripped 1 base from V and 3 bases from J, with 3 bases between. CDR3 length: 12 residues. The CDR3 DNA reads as TGTGCCAGCAGTTTAGGGCACTATGGCTACACCTTC. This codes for CASSLGHYGYTF.

CDR3 loop: CASSDHRDQPQHF. CDR3 DNA: TGTGCCAGCAGCGATCACAGGGATCAGCCCCAGCATTTT. The chain has TRBV6-5 and TRBJ1-5; tentatively, D is TRBD1 (6 bases). There are 13 residues in the CDR3. CDR1 and CDR2 (germline): MNHEY, SVGAGI. Between the trimmed V and J ends, which lost 6 bases and 5 bases, there was a span of 11 bases.

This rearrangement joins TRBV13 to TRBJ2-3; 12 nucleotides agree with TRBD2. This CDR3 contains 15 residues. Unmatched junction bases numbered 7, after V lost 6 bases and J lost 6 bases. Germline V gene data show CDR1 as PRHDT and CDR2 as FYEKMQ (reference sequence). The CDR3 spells CASRSSGGAYDTQYF. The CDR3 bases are TGTGCCAGCAGGTCTAGCGGGGGGGCATACGATACGCAGTATTTT.

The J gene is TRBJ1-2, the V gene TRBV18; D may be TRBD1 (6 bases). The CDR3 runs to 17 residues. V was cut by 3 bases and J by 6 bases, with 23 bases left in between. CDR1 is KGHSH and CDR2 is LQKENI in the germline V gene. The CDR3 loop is CASSPKLTSGTRDGYTF. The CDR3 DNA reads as TGTGCCAGCTCACCCAAATTAACGTCTGGGACACGCGATGGCTACACCTTC. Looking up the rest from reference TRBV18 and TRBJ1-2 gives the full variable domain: NAGVMQNPRHLVRRRGQEARLRCSPMKGHSHVYWYRQLPEEGLKFMVYLQKENIIDESGMPKERFSAEFPKEGPSILRIQQVVRGDSAAYFCASSPKLTSGTRDGYTFGSGTRLTVV.

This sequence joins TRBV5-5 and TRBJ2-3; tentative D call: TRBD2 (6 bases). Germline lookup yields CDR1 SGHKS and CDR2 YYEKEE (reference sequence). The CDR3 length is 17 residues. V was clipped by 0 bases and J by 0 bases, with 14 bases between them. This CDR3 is CASSLVGSGTSTDTQYF. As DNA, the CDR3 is TGTGCCAGCAGCTTGGTGGGTAGCGGTACTAGCACAGATACGCAGTATTTT.

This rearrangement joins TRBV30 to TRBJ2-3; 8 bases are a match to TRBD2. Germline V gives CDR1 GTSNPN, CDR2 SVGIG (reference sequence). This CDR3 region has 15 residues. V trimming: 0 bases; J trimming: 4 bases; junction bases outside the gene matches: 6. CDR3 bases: TGTGCCTGGAGTGTACTGGCGGGGGGAGCAGATACGCAGTATTTT. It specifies CAWSVLAGGADTQYF.

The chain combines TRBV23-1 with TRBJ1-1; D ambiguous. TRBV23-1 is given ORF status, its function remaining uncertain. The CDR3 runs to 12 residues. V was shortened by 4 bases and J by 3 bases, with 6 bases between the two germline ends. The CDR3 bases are TGCGCCAGCAGTCCGGGGTACACTGAAGCTTTCTTT. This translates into CASSPGYTEAFF.